This TCR beta chain was recovered during a study of Graves' ophthalmopathy and Graves' hyperthyroidism. Study in general: Hyperthyroidism is called stable when no ophthalmopathy develops within 18 months of follow-up. Study-level results: Most expanded clonotypes in thyroid above 0.001 frequency also showed up in blood.

Germline V lookup: CDR1 SGHTA, CDR2 FQGNSA. The CDR3 has 18 amino acids. Losses at the gene ends were 3 bases for V and 0 bases for J; bases not matched to a gene: 9. Transcripts of RNA were the source for amplifying TCR beta CDR3 regions. After a first-round RT-PCR with HTBI primers, a second-round multiplex PCR was run. Each CDR3 protein gets one entry after TCRdb re-called the multiplex PCR reads with MiXCR. The table shows roughly 600,000 distinct CDR3 sequences, with 35% to 45% occurring only once. Comment on this clonotype: Its target is unknown.

V usage is TRBV7-2 and J usage is TRBJ1-2; the match to TRBD1 covers 11 bases. The sequence came from an adult man with Graves' hyperthyroidism. Source material: peripheral blood or thyroid tissue (not recorded which). The CDR3 spells CASSFRDRGARTNYGYTF. The CDR3 nucleotides are TGTGCCAGCAGCTTCCGGGACAGGGGGGCGAGAACTAACTATGGCTACACCTTC.